This TCR beta chain came from a study of CD8+ T cells in alopecia areata (dated by TCRdb to 2016 to 2018). Background for the entire study: The treated patients, all with moderate-to-severe alopecia areata, were enrolled in an open-label pilot trial of oral tofacitinib given at 5 to 10 mg twice daily. RNA was obtained with the PAXgene miRNA kit for fixed scalp, the miRNeasy kit for PBMCs, and the RNeasy kit for mouse skin. In both human patients and the C3H/HeJ mouse model, the study applied high-throughput TCRbeta sequencing to look at T cell clonal expansion in alopecia areata. Scalp tissue and sorted CD4+ and CD8+ peripheral blood T cells from patchy and totalis/universalis alopecia areata patients and from healthy controls were covered by human TCRbeta sequencing. The SALT score, which quantifies the percentage of affected scalp surface area, was used to measure disease severity in treated patients. Biopsies were taken from tofacitinib-treated patients at baseline and again at 4 and 24 weeks into treatment, and several of those patients also had a later scalp biopsy. Tofacitinib was administered for 6 to 18 months, and 6 months of follow-up off drug were then conducted to assess delayed response and recurrence. TCRbeta CDR3 regions were amplified by immunoSEQ multiplex PCR with 35 Vbeta forward and 13 Jbeta reverse primers. Scalp clonality was compared across normal scalp (n=4), patchy alopecia areata scalp (n=8), and alopecia totalis/universalis scalp (n=8). Study-wide findings and limitations: Higher clonality and more expanded CD8+ clones were observed in lesional scalp than in normal scalp, particularly in alopecia totalis/universalis, a finding suggestive of antigenic drive. With tofacitinib, both scalp clonality and the number of expanded CD8+ clones among the top 100 scalp clones went down significantly. Shared TCR sequences between patients were less evident than in mice, which may be partly attributable to HLA diversity in the patient population. Because the treated cohort was small and included a single nonresponder, larger studies are needed to assess links between baseline CD8+ expansion and response. Unlike mouse skin, which is dominated by gammadelta T cells, normal human skin has resident alphabeta T cells that are also sequenced, and this complicates analysis of the scalp TCR repertoire. During tofacitinib treatment, many expanded lesional clones remained in scalp and blood, and this persistence may partly explain relapse after treatment is stopped.

Measured from the cysteine to the phenylalanine, the CDR3 is 13 residues long. The kept DNA is CDR3 alone, 39 bases in frame from the first base. For CDR1 and CDR2, the germline V gene (reference sequence) lists SEHNR and FQNEAQ. V sheds 11 bases and J sheds 0 bases, leaving 14 bases between their ends. This specimen's time point label, per the study, means: less than 30 weeks on oral tofacitinib. The sample's treatment or condition label, in plain terms: oral pan-JAK inhibitor, 5-10 mg twice daily. From alopecia areata patients, peripheral blood was collected along with lesional scalp punch biopsies. PBMCs were separated by density centrifugation and stained for CD3, CD4 and CD8, after which CD4+ and CD8+ T cells were sorted on a FACSAria. Of note for this clone: Its antigen is unknown. No base quality values were provided; no much bigger clone lies one nucleotide off.

Libraries were constructed by the immunoSEQ multiplex PCR assay. RNA was extracted from all samples and reverse transcribed into cDNA, which served as template for TCR sequencing. First-strand cDNA was synthesized using SuperScript III with a 2:1 mix of oligo-dT and random hexamers. Amplification bias was assessed with a synthetic immune receptor repertoire, and residual bias was removed computationally. The published analysis was carried out like this. After raw reads were preprocessed to remove errors, the CDR3 was defined following IMGT conventions as running from the conserved cysteine to phenylalanine. Clonality was computed by normalizing Shannon entropy by log2 of the number of productive unique TCRs and subtracting the result from 1. CD4 or CD8 identity of scalp clones was inferred by cross-referencing scalp TCRbeta sequences with sorted blood CD4 and CD8 repertoires. TCRdb mirrors the immuneACCESS table, restricted to in-frame sequences. Some clones are absent from its copies; in checked studies, under half trace to an unresolved V gene, and the reason for the others is unknown. V and J calls and clone size are given by that table; D and trimming were obtained from the DNA. The sample table records about 280,000 clones; 55% to 75% of these occur just once. The ten most abundant clones make up over 1.5% of the sample.

The source is a human donor with alopecia areata. The chain uses TRBV7-9 and TRBJ2-7; the D gene assignment is perhaps TRBD1 or TRBD2, with each matching 6 bases. Sequencing used CD4+ T cells sorted from blood, obtained at week 24, from a patient treated with tofacitinib. The CDR3 region has the sequence CAPRGASSYEQYF. The nucleotide sequence is given as TGTGCCCCGAGGGGGGCGAGCTCCTACGAGCAGTACTTC.